The present entry profiles one T cell receptor (beta chain) with its context. The antigen it binds to is not known. No base quality information exists; no much larger clone differs at one position. This sample was included in a study of cytomegalovirus exposure and HLA in healthy donors (dated by TCRdb to the late 2010s). At the level of the whole study: In an earlier analysis of 587 of the donors, roughly 300 Gb of sequence data and 100 million or so unique TCR beta sequences from 180 million or so T cells were reported. An early release covering roughly 600 HLA-typed donors comprised roughly 300 gigabases of sequencing data and around 85 million unique TCR sequences. Among the approximately 430 genotyped donors, approximately 76% belonged to the genetic ancestry cluster associated with self-reported Caucasian donors. The aim of the study was to test whether cataloging public T cell receptors could identify signatures of past pathogen exposure. The study profiled the T cell repertoires of 500 to 800 subjects by immunosequencing and related them to cytomegalovirus serostatus. Besides the first cohort of around 670 subjects, a separate validation cohort made up of over 95 different subjects was used. To predict cytomegalovirus infection status, the study combined high-throughput TCR immunosequencing, statistical association of individual TCRs with disease status, and machine learning. In a later analysis, previously published TCR beta repertoires from 670 or so donors were re-analyzed and high-resolution HLA genotyping was added so that TCR occurrence patterns could be studied. The later analysis used no new phenotypic data to find candidate immune exposures, relying instead on TCR beta sequences and their occurrence across donors. An earlier analysis of 587 of the donors used high-throughput TCR beta sequencing to judge whether each TCR beta V gene segment behaved as functional or pseudogenic. Donor age, sex, ethnicity and CMV serostatus were collected together with the repertoire data. Genome-wide SNP genotypes for about 55% of the roughly 670 donors were used in a later genetic analysis, which treated that subset as a discovery cohort. Every discovery cohort repertoire had been produced on one sequencing platform. Class I and class II HLA loci were covered by the typing at four-digit resolution. Typing coverage differed by locus: A, B, C, DRB1 and DQB1 were typed in roughly 620-640 donors, DQA1 in roughly 510, DPA1 in around 600, and DPB1 in approximately 450. About five DR-DQ haplotypes were handled as single units for association and clustering, since linkage in the cohort was strong. Across some 400 genotyped donors of the cohort, an average of roughly 200,000 unique TCR beta nucleotide sequences per donor were sequenced, and roughly a sixth of those sequences were non-productive. Findings and caveats that apply to the study as a whole: In vitro tests confirmed that a few of the cytomegalovirus-associated TCR beta chains recognize cytomegalovirus antigens. A later analysis found that most CMV-associated TCR beta chains appeared HLA-restricted, with HLA associations seemingly driven largely by CMV exposure. The 87-base-pair reads could not distinguish some IMGT-functional V segments, including TRBV6-2 and TRBV6-3, so those segments were excluded. A further reported finding was that TCR beta sequences accurately predicted the HLA-A and HLA-B alleles for most subjects in the first cohort. A cluster of highly shared sequence variants was judged likely to represent a technical artifact of the sequencing pipeline. A later analysis found that HLA-associated TCR beta chains were more clonally expanded and had lower generation probabilities than equally common non-associated chains. In a later analysis, several top co-occurrence clusters were reported to appear linked to parvovirus B19, influenza, CMV and Epstein-Barr virus. In this cohort, only TCR beta chains were sequenced, and detectable features were limited by the absence of alpha or paired-chain data. The authors suggested that the approach could potentially be generalized to other disease states and immunological phenotypes. Most TCR sequences were seen in very few donors, while some public TCRs were found in many individuals. The classifier was reported to diagnose cytomegalovirus status with high specificity and sensitivity in both the original and validation cohorts. Because HLA typing was missing for some donors at each locus, association tests included only the typed subset. An earlier analysis of approximately 540 of the donors showed that most TCR beta V segments appeared in productive rearrangements either about 87% or about 30% of the time, which broadly matched IMGT annotations. The earlier analysis of about 600 of the donors excluded some 16 rarely observed V segments, including chromosome 9 orphons, because counts were too low. In a later analysis, TCR association rates were found to vary across HLA loci, with the most associated TCRs seen for DRB1 alleles and the fewest for HLA-C alleles. Correlated functional status among segregating V segments might reflect linkage disequilibrium, but an unknown experimental factor could not be ruled out. Strong co-occurrence of HLA alleles, especially DR and DQ, made assigning TCR associations to individual alleles difficult. The only immune exposure information available for the cohort was CMV serostatus. The presence/absence analyses assumed that sequencing depth was roughly uniform across donors, and that assumption may not be true. A later analysis associated some 17,000 TCR beta sequences with specific HLA alleles at a false discovery rate of 0.05. A total of 150 to 200 TCR beta chains were listed by the study as associated with cytomegalovirus. According to a later genetic analysis, donors in an Asian-associated ancestry cluster had fewer N-insertions in productive TCRs than the roughly 700-donor mean. In a later genetic analysis, a missense DCLRE1C variant was associated with V-gene and J-gene trimming of TCR beta chains, and the association was replicated in an independent cohort.

In total, roughly 710 healthy bone marrow donors made up the cohort. Cohort members were all nominally healthy when sampled, although unrecorded immune exposures were likely present. The donor tested CMV seronegative, placing the donor among the 350 or so seronegative members of the cohort. A peripheral blood sample was provided by each donor, and peripheral blood mononuclear cells were used for TCR beta sequencing. The Qiagen DNeasy Blood Extraction Kit was used to extract genomic DNA from the blood cell samples. Libraries were built with the immunoSEQ multiplex PCR assay. A mixture of 60 forward primers for TCR Vbeta segments and 13 reverse primers for TCR Jbeta segments was used in the multiplex PCR. Amplification of the CDR3 region of rearranged TCR beta genes was performed with a multiplex PCR assay on genomic DNA. The Illumina HiSeq System was used to sequence the amplified TCR beta libraries as 87-base-pair reads. The authors' pipeline ran thus. A later analysis tallied about 77 million unique TCR beta chains across the 700 or so repertoires, and roughly 11 million of those chains were shared by two or more donors. A nearest-neighbor algorithm error-corrected the raw reads and collapsed the reads into unique sequences, merging closely related sequences to remove PCR and sequencing errors. V, D and J gene segments were assigned by aligning CDR3 sequences to IMGT reference sequences. For a sequence to be retained, a match of at least six nucleotides was required to both a V gene segment and a J gene segment. A rearrangement was called productive if the CDR3 had no stop codons and remained in frame with V and J, and every other rearrangement was called non-productive. CDR3 was defined according to IMGT convention as the region running from the second conserved V-encoded cysteine to the conserved J-encoded phenylalanine. In an earlier analysis of 587 of the donors, sequences lacking an unambiguous match to a single V gene segment were excluded. An earlier analysis of almost 600 of the donors classified V segments as functional when productive rearrangements were above 56.7% and as segregating when the standard deviation between donors was above 5%. A statistical classification framework was built to diagnose cytomegalovirus status from the catalog of TCR beta chain sequences. V and J gene assignment, in a later analysis, came from comparing TCR nucleotide sequences with IMGT/GENE-DB human TR gene sequences. A later analysis assigned CDR3 sequences and most-parsimonious VDJ recombination scenarios with the TCRdist pipeline. A later analysis defined each TCR beta chain by its CDR3 amino acid sequence plus V-gene family, and excluded reads lacking a unique V-gene family. To address suspected cross-contamination and a sequencing artifact, a later analysis removed some 620 highly shared, low-generation-probability nucleotide sequences. A later analysis calculated a clonal expansion index for each public chain from normalized within-repertoire ranks of inferred template counts. In a later analysis, generation probabilities were computed with a VDJ recombination model fitted to out-of-frame rearrangements, and the resulting probabilities were checked against IGoR. Hypergeometric tests were used in a later analysis to score TCR-TCR, TCR-HLA and TCR-CMV co-occurrence, with a repertoire-size bias correction applied to the TCR pairs. A later analysis estimated false discovery rates by permuting HLA or CMV assignments 20 times. In a later analysis, co-occurring TCRs were grouped using DBSCAN, and TCRdist sequence similarity was added for clustering within HLA-allele-positive subsets. Repertoires with fewer than 30,000 or more than 120,000 public chains, plus five repertoires with anomalous nucleotide sharing, were excluded from co-occurrence clustering. Drawn from immuneACCESS, this table holds only the in-frame rearrangements with V and J called that TCRdb kept. Clones are partly lost; checked studies trace under half to an unresolved V gene and leave the rest unexplained. The V and J calls and clone size were taken over from that table, and D and trimming were inferred from the DNA. Recorded for this sample are around 120,000 clones; 70% to 75% of them occurred a single time. The ten largest clones take up more than 1.5% of the sample.

The CDR3 runs 16 amino acids, cysteine and phenylalanine included. Only the CDR3 part of the read is kept: 48 bases, read in frame from the first base. Relative to germline, V is missing 3 bases and J is missing 0 bases, with 6 bases of the junction outside any gene match. Taken from the germline V gene, the CDR1 and CDR2 loops are MDHEN and SYDVKM. The chain uses TRBV28 and TRBJ2-7; the junction holds 9 bases that match TRBD1. The source material was PBMCs. The source is a young woman in good health and CMV-seronegative. The CDR3 protein sequence reads: CASSFAGQGSSYEQYF. The nucleotides are TGTGCCAGCAGTTTTGCGGGACAGGGCAGCTCCTACGAGCAGTACTTC.